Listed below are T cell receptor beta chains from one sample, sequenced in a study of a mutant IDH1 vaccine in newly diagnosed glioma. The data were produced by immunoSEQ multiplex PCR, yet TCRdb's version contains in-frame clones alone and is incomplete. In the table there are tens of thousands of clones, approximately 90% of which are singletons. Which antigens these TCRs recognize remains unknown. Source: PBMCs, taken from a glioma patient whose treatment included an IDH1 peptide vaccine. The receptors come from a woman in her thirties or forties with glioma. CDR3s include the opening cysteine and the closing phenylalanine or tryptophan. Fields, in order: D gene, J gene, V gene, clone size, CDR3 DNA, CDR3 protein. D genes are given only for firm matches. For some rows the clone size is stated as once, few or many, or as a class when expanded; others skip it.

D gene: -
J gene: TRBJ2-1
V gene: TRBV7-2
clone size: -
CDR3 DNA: TGTGCCAGCAGCTTAAGTATCTCAGCTTACAATGAGCAGTTCTTC
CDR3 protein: CASSLSISAYNEQFF

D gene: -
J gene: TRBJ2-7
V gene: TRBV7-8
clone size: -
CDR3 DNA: TGTGCCAGCAGCTTAGCCGGGAAGGGCGAGCAGTACTTC
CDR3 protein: CASSLAGKGEQYF

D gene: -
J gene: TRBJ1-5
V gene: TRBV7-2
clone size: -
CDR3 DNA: TGTGCCAGCAGCTTAGATATCGGTCAGCCCCAGCATTTT
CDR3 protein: CASSLDIGQPQHF

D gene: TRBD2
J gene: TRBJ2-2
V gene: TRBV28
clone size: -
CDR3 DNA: TGTGCCAGCAGGGCATCTAGCGGGCTGAGGACCGGGGAGCTGTTTTTT
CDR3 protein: CASRASSGLRTGELFF

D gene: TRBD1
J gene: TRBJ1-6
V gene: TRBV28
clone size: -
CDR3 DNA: TGTGCCAGCATGGACAGGGATAATTCACCCCTCCACTTT
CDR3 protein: CASMDRDNSPLHF

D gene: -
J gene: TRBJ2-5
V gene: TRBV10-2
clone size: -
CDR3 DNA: TGCGCCAGCATCCCGACGGACCCCCCCACTCCCGAGACCCAGTACTTC
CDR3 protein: CASIPTDPPTPETQYF

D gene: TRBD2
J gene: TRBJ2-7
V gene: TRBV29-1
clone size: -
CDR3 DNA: TGCAGCGTTAAGGGGACTAGCGGGGTTAGCTCCTACGAGCAGTACTTC
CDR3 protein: CSVKGTSGVSSYEQYF

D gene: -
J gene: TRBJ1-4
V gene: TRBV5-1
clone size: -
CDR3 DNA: TGCGCCAGCAGCCTCGGACAGTCTAATGAAAAACTGTTTTTT
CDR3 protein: CASSLGQSNEKLFF

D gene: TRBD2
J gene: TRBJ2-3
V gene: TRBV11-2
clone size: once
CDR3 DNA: TGTGCCAGCAGCTTATGGGGGGGAGGTAGAACAGATACGCAGTATTTT
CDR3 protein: CASSLWGGGRTDTQYF

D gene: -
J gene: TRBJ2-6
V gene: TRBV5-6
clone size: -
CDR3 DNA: TGTGCCAGCAGTGACAGGTTTCGGGCCAACGTCCTGACTTTC
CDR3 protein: CASSDRFRANVLTF

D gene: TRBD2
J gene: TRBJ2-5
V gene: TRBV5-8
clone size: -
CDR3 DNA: TGTGCCAGCAGCTCGGGGACTAGCGGACCTCAAGAGACCCAGTACTTC
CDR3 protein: CASSSGTSGPQETQYF

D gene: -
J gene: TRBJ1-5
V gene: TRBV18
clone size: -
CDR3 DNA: TGTGCCAGCTCAGCCACCCGCCATCAGCCCCAGCATTTT
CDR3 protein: CASSATRHQPQHF

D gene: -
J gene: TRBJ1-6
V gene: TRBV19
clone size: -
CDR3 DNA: TGTGCCAGTACCATGCGGCAGGGCTTCAATTCACCCCTCCACTTT
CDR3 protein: CASTMRQGFNSPLHF

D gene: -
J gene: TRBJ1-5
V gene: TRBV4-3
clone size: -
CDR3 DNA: TGCGCCAGCAGCCGAGAATTACCTCAGGGAGATCAGCCCCAGCATTTT
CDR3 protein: CASSRELPQGDQPQHF

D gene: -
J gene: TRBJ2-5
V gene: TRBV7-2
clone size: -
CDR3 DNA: TGTGCCAGCAGCCTCGGGCAGCGGTTGGAGACCCAGTACTTC
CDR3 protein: CASSLGQRLETQYF

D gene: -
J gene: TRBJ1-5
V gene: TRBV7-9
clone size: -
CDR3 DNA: TGTGCCAGCGGGGGGGTCAATAGCAATCAGCCCCAGCATTTT
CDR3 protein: CASGGVNSNQPQHF

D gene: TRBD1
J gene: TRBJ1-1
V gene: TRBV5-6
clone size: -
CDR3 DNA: TGTGCCAGCAGAGACGGACAGGGGGCCAGCACTGAAGCTTTCTTT
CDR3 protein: CASRDGQGASTEAFF

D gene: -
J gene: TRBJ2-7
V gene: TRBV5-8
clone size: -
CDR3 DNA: TGTGCCAGCAGCTTGGTGGGTCTGACCTACGAGCAGTACTTC
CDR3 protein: CASSLVGLTYEQYF

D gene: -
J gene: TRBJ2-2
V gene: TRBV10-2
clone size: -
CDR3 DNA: TGCGCCAGCAGTGAGGTCGGGAGACAGACCGGGGAGCTGTTTTTT
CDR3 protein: CASSEVGRQTGELFF

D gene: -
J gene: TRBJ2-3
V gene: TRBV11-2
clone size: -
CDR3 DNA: TGTGCCAGCAGCTTAGGGTCAGATACGCAGTATTTT
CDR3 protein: CASSLGSDTQYF

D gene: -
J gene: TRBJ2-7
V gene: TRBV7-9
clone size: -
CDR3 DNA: TGTGCCAGCAGCTTATCTGGGGGGCACCACGAGCAGTACTTC
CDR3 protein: CASSLSGGHHEQYF

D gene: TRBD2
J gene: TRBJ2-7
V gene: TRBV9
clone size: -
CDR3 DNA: TGTGCCAGCAGCACAACTAGCGGGGGTTACGAGCAGTACTTC
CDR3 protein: CASSTTSGGYEQYF

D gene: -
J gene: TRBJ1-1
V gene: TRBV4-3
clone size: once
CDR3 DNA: TGCGCCAGCAGCCAAGTCGGATGGACAGCAATGACTGAAGCTTTCTTT
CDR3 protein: CASSQVGWTAMTEAFF

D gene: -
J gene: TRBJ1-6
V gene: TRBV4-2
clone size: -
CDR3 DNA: TGTGCCAGCAGCCAAGAACGGGGCTCACCCCTCCACTTT
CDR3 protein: CASSQERGSPLHF

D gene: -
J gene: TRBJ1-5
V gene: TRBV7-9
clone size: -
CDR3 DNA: TGTGCCAGCAGCTCGCTTCAGGGACAGCCCCAGCATTTT
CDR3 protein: CASSSLQGQPQHF

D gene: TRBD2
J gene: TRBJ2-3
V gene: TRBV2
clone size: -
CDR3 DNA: TGTGCCAGCAGTGGCGGGGGGGCAGATACGCAGTATTTT
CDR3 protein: CASSGGGADTQYF

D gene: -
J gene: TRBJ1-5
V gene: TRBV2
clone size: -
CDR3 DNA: TGTGCCAGCAGTGGGGAAGGGGGGCAGCCCCAGCATTTT
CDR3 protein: CASSGEGGQPQHF

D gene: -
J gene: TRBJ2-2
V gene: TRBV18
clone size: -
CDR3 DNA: TGTGCCAGCTCACCACAGACGGGCACCGGGGAGCTGTTTTTT
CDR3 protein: CASSPQTGTGELFF

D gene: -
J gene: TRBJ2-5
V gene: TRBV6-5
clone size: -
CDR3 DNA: TGTGCCAGCAGATCGGAGGGGGCCGGGGAAGAGACCCAGTACTTC
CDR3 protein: CASRSEGAGEETQYF

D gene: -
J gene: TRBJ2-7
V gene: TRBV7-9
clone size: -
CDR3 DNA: TGTGCCAGCAGCTTTTCGACCGGGGTCGAGCAGTACTTC
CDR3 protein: CASSFSTGVEQYF

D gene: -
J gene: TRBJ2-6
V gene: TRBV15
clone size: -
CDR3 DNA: TGTGCCACCAGCAGAGATACGGCCTGGGCCAACGTCCTGACTTTC
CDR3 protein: CATSRDTAWANVLTF

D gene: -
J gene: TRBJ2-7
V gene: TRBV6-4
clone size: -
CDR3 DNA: TGTGCCAGCGTAAAGGGGCCCTACGAGCAGTACTTC
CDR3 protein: CASVKGPYEQYF

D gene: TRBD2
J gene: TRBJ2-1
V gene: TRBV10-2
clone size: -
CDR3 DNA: TGCGCCAGCAGAGGGACTAGCGGGGCGGACTACAATGAGCAGTTCTTC
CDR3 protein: CASRGTSGADYNEQFF

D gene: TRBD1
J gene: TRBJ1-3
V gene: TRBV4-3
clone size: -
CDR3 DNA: TGCGCCAGCAGCCGGAAGACAGGGACCTATGGAAACACCATATATTTT
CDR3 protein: CASSRKTGTYGNTIYF

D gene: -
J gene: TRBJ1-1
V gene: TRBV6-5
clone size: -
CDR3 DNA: TGTGCCAGCAGCTCGGGACAAAGGAACACTGAAGCTTTCTTT
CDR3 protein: CASSSGQRNTEAFF

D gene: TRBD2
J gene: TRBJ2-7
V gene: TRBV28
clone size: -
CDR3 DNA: TGTGCCAGCAGTTCAACCGGGAGGGAGTCGGGGGAGCAGTACTTC
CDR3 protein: CASSSTGRESGEQYF

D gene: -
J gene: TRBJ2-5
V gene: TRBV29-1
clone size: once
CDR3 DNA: TGCAGCGTTCCGTCGGACTCCCGGCCGTACCAAGAGACCCAGTACTTC
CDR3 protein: CSVPSDSRPYQETQYF

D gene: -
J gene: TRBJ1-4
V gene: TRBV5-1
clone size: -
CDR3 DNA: TGCGCCAGCAGCTTGTCTGCGTCCCAGGAAAAACTGTTTTTT
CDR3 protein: CASSLSASQEKLFF

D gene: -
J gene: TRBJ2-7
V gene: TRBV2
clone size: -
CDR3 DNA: TGTGCCAGCAGGGACTGGGGGATCTACGAGCAGTACTTC
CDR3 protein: CASRDWGIYEQYF

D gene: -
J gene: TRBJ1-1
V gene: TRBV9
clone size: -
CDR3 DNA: TGTGCCAGCAGCGTAGCTGTGGGAGGATTGAACACTGAAGCTTTCTTT
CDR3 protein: CASSVAVGGLNTEAFF

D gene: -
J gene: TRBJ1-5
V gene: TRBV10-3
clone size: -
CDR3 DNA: TGTGCCATCAGAACAGGTTATAGCAATCAGCCCCAGCATTTT
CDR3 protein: CAIRTGYSNQPQHF

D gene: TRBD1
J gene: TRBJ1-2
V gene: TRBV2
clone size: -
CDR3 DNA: TGTGCCAGCCTCCGGGACAGGGGTGGCTACACCTTC
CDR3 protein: CASLRDRGGYTF

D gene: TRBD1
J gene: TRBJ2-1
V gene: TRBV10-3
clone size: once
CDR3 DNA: TGTGCCATCAGTGAGCAGGGACAGGGGGGCTACAATGAGCAGTTCTTC
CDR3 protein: CAISEQGQGGYNEQFF

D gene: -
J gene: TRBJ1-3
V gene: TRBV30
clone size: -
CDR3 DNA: TGTGCCTGGAGTGTAGGGACCCCTGGAAACACCATATATTTT
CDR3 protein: CAWSVGTPGNTIYF

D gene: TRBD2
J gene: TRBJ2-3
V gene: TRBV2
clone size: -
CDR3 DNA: TGTGCCAGCAGCCGCCCCGGGACTAGCGGGAAACCTAGCACAGATACGCAGTATTTT
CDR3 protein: CASSRPGTSGKPSTDTQYF

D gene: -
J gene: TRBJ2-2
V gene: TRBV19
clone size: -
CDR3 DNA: TGTGCCAGTAGTTGGCCAACCACCGGGGAGCTGTTTTTT
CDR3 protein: CASSWPTTGELFF

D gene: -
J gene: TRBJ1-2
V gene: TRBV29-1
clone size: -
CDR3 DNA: TGCAGCGTTGGTGGCTATGGCTACACCTTC
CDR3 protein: CSVGGYGYTF

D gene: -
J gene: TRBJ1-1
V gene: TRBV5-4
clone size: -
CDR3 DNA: TGTGCCAGCAGCTTAATGGTTGGGAACACTGAAGCTTTCTTT
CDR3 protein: CASSLMVGNTEAFF

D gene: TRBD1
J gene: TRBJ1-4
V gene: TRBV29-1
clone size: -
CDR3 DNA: TGCAGCGTTGTGGGGACAGGGGGGGAGGAAAAACTGTTTTTT
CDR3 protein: CSVVGTGGEEKLFF

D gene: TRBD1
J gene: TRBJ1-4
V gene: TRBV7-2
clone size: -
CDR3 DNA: TGTGCCAGCAGCCCACCCCACAGGGGCGTAACGGAAAAACTGTTTTTT
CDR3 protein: CASSPPHRGVTEKLFF

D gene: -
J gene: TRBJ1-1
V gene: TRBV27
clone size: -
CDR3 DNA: TGTGCCAGCAGATTCCAGGGGAGGACTGAAGCTTTCTTT
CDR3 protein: CASRFQGRTEAFF

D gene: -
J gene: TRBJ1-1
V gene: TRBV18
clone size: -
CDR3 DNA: TGTGCCAGCTCACCACGAGGAGGGTGGGACACTGAAGCTTTCTTT
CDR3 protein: CASSPRGGWDTEAFF

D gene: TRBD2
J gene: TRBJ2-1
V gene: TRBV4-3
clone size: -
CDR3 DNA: TGCGCCAGCAGCCAAGACGCGGGGGGTTACAATGAGCAGTTCTTC
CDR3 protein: CASSQDAGGYNEQFF

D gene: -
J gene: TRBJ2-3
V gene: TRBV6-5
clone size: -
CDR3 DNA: TGTGCCAGCACCCCAAGCCGGGCAGATACGCAGTATTTT
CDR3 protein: CASTPSRADTQYF

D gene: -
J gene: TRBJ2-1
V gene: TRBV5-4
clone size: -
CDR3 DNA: TGTGCCAGCACCTCGGGCTTGGCGGCTTCCTCCTACAATGAGCAGTTCTTC
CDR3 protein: CASTSGLAASSYNEQFF

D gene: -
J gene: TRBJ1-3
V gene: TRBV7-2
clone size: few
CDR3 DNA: TGTGCCAGCAGCTTAGCCGGGGGCTCTGGAAACACCATATATTTT
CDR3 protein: CASSLAGGSGNTIYF

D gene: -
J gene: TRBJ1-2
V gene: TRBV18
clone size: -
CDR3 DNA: TGTGCCAGCTCACCATTCACAACCCTCAACTATGGCTACACCTTC
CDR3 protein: CASSPFTTLNYGYTF